Below, 16 T cell receptor beta chains from the same sample are listed, as sequenced in a study of blood T cell repertoires in COVID-19. Profiled with immunoSEQ multiplex PCR; TCRdb holds only in-frame clones, not every one. The sample lists fewer than 300,000 clones, 88% occurring once. The sample was peripheral blood. These receptor sequences come from a woman aged 35 to 49 who had recovered from COVID-19.

The chain links TRBV7-9 to TRBJ1-6, with 8 positions matching TRBD1. Germline lookup yields CDR1 SEHNR and CDR2 FQNEAQ (reference sequence). The CDR3 has 16 residues. After removal of 5 bases from V and 6 bases from J, the junction contained 9 bases not matched to a gene. CDR3 DNA sequence: TGTGCCAGCAGCAAAGACAGGGGAAGGTTTAATTCACCCCTCCACTTT. Its protein product is CASSKDRGRFNSPLHF.

The J gene is TRBJ1-1, the V gene TRBV19; 10 bases agree with TRBD1. Germline V lookup: CDR1 LNHDA, CDR2 SQIVND (reference sequence). CDR3 length equals 15 residues. Trimming took 2 bases from V and 7 from J; bases not matched to a gene: 7. As DNA, the CDR3 is TGTGCCAGTAGTATATTTCTAGGGACAGGGGTTGAAGCTTTCTTT. Residues: CASSIFLGTGVEAFF.

The gene calls are TRBV28 and TRBJ1-6; D may be TRBD1 (6 bases). Per the germline V gene, CDR1 is MDHEN and CDR2 is SYDVKM. The CDR3 extends over 16 amino acids. V gave up 0 bases and J gave up 5 bases, with 11 bases separating them. In DNA form, the CDR3 reads TGTGCCAGCAGTTTATGGAGGGGGACGGATAATTCACCCCTCCACTTT. Its protein is CASSLWRGTDNSPLHF.

The chain couples TRBV30 to TRBJ1-2; D is perhaps TRBD1 (6 bases). Per the germline V gene, CDR1 is GTSNPN and CDR2 is SVGIG (reference sequence). This CDR3 has 14 amino acids. V gave up 5 bases and J gave up 3 bases, with 16 bases separating them. The CDR3: CAWEGVAGHYGYTF. In DNA, the CDR3 is TGTGCCTGGGAGGGGGTAGCGGGACACTATGGCTACACCTTC.

V and J are TRBV6-2 or TRBV6-3 and TRBJ2-1; D may be TRBD2 (5 bases). Trimming took off 6 bases at V and 6 bases at J, with 15 bases between the two ends. The CDR3 consists of 14 residues. Looked up from germline, CDR1 is MNHEY and CDR2 is SVGEGT. CDR3 amino acids: CASSQITRPNEQFF. DNA of the CDR3: TGTGCCAGCAGCCAAATCACTAGGCCCAATGAGCAGTTCTTC.

V usage is TRBV3-1 (or the pseudogene TRBV3-2) and J usage is TRBJ2-7, with D possibly being TRBD1 (8 bases). V was trimmed by 1 base and J by 6 bases, leaving 16 bases between them. This CDR3 comprises 15 residues. Per the germline V gene, CDR1 is LGHDT and CDR2 is YNNKEL (reference sequence). DNA of the CDR3: TGTGCCAGCAGCCAAGCTTCCCACAGGGGGGGCGAGCAGTACTTC. Its translation is CASSQASHRGGEQYF.

The chain has TRBV5-1 and TRBJ2-7; 7 bases agree with TRBD2. Looked up from germline, CDR1 is SGHRS and CDR2 is YFSETQ. The CDR3 contains 13 residues. J gave up 3 bases and V 10 bases, and 10 bases lay outside the gene matches. This CDR3 is CALPLANNYEQYV. The DNA of the CDR3 is TGCGCCCTCCCACTAGCGAATAACTACGAGCAGTACGTC.

This chain joins TRBV4-3 and TRBJ1-1, with no clear D. In germline, CDR1 is LGHNA, CDR2 YSLEER. The CDR3 sequence is 17 residues long. V was trimmed by 0 bases and J by 0 bases, leaving 14 bases between them. The CDR3 region is CASSQDPGGTVNTEAFF. The CDR3 DNA follows: TGCGCCAGCAGCCAAGACCCCGGAGGTACCGTGAACACTGAAGCTTTCTTT.

This clone appeared a single time. The same CDR3 arises from other DNA sequences in this sample as well. The V gene is TRBV18, the J gene TRBJ1-1, with D possibly being TRBD1 (5 bases). Per the germline V gene, CDR1 is KGHSH and CDR2 is LQKENI. The V gene lost 0 bases and the J gene lost 2 bases, with 10 bases spanning the gap. CDR3 length: 15 residues. The CDR3 here is CASSPPTGANTEAFF. CDR3 in DNA: TGTGCCAGCTCACCACCAACAGGCGCTAACACTGAAGCTTTCTTT. Complete variable domain (other parts from reference TRBV18 and TRBJ1-1): NAGVMQNPRHLVRRRGQEARLRCSPMKGHSHVYWYRQLPEEGLKFMVYLQKENIIDESGMPKERFSAEFPKEGPSILRIQQVVRGDSAAYFCASSPPTGANTEAFFGQGTRLTVV.

This chain connects TRBV7-2 to TRBJ1-2; TRBD1 matches 7 bases. After removal of 3 bases from V and 4 bases from J, the junction contained 11 bases not matched to a gene. Germline assignment: CDR1 SGHTA and CDR2 FQGNSA. The CDR3 runs 16 residues. The CDR3 sequence: CASSLAMGTVSYGYTF. In DNA, the CDR3 is TGTGCCAGCAGCTTGGCAATGGGGACAGTCTCCTATGGCTACACCTTC.

V usage is TRBV24-1 and J usage is TRBJ1-5; 10 bases line up with TRBD1. Germline V gene sequence: CDR1 KGHDR, CDR2 SFDVKD. V lost 2 bases, J lost 9 bases, and 3 bases stayed unmatched. The CDR3 runs to 14 residues. The CDR3 loop is CATSDSTGGRPQHF. The DNA of the CDR3 is TGTGCCACCAGTGATTCGACAGGGGGCCGGCCCCAGCATTTT.

The chain couples TRBV21-1 to TRBJ2-7; the D call in the table, TRBD1, was not verified against the DNA. TRBV21-1 is deemed a pseudogene. There are 15 residues in the CDR3. The CDR3 DNA follows: TGTGCCAGCAGCACCAGGGGACACTCCACTTCGGAGCAGTACTTC. It is translated as CASSTRGHSTSEQYF.

As regards this clone: The identical CDR3 is also encoded by other nucleotide sequences in the sample. The chain carries TRBV9 and TRBJ2-3; D is perhaps TRBD2 (5 bases). V shed 4 bases and J shed 4 bases, with 7 bases lying between them. This CDR3 has 12 residues. In germline, CDR1 is SGDLS, CDR2 YYNGEE. The CDR3, as DNA: TGTGCCAGCAGCCCCGGGGCAGATACGCAGTATTTT. It translates to CASSPGADTQYF.

The chain combines TRBV9 with TRBJ2-1; 7 bases fit TRBD2. Per the germline V gene, CDR1 is SGDLS and CDR2 is YYNGEE. V was clipped by 3 bases and J by 4 bases; unmatched bases: 10. CDR3 size: 16 residues. CDR3 DNA: TGTGCCAGCAGCGCTAGCGGACTCGGGCCTTACAATGAGCAGTTCTTC. Residues: CASSASGLGPYNEQFF.

As concerns this clone: Within the sample, other DNA sequences also encode this same CDR3. The chain has TRBV5-4 and TRBJ2-1; D is undetermined. This CDR3 comprises 16 residues. Germline values: CDR1 SGHNT, CDR2 YYREEE (reference sequence). Trimming removed 0 bases at V and 0 bases at J, with 10 bases between. CDR3 amino acids: CASSLGGVSSYNEQFF. Written as DNA, the CDR3 is TGTGCCAGCAGCTTGGGCGGAGTGAGCTCCTACAATGAGCAGTTCTTC.

The chain joins TRBV11-3 to TRBJ1-4; D perhaps matches TRBD1 (5 bases). Germline CDR1 is SGHNT and CDR2 is YENEEA. The CDR3 consists of 14 residues. The V end was cut by 3 bases, the J end by 8 bases, with 13 bases between. For the CDR3, the DNA is TGTGCCAGCAGCTTCGGGGCAGGGAGGGAAAAACTGTTTTTT. Its translation is CASSFGAGREKLFF.